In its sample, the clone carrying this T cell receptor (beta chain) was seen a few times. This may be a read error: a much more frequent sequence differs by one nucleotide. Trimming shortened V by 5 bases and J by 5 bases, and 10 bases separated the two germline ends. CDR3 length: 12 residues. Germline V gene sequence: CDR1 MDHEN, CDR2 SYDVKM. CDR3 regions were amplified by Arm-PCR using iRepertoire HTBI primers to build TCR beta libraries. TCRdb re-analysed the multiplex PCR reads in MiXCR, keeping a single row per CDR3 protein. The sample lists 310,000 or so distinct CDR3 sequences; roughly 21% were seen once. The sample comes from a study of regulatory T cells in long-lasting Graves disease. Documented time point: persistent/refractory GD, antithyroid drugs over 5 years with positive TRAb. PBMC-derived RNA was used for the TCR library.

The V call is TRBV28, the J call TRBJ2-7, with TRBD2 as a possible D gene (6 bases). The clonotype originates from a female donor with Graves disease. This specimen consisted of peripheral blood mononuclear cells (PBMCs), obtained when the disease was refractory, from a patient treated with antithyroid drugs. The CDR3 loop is CASSGGGNEQYF. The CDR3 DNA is TGTGCCAGCAGTGGAGGAGGGAACGAGCAGTACTTC. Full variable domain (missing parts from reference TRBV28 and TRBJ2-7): DVKVTQSSRYLVKRTGEKVFLECVQDMDHENMFWYRQDPGLGLRLIYFSYDVKMKEKGDIPEGYSVSREKKERFSLILESASTNQTSMYLCASSGGGNEQYFGPGTRLTVT.